The next 26 T cell receptor beta chains were all read from a single sample in a study of shared clonotypes between healthy human individuals. The naive CD8 subset, CD45RO-negative cells positively selected for CCR7, excluded terminally differentiated effector memory CD45RA+ cells. This table comes from immunoSEQ multiplex PCR, and its TCRdb copy is limited to in-frame clones, with some not included. The table includes around 620,000 clones, 95% detected once. The sequenced material came from naive CD8+ T cells sorted from blood. These TCRs come from a woman aged 25 to 39 in good health.

The chain combines TRBV5-1 with TRBJ2-1, with 11 nucleotides matching TRBD1. CDR3 size: 15 residues. CDR1 is SGHRS, CDR2 YFSETQ, per germline. The junction had 5 bases not matched to a gene; V was cut back by 4 bases and J by 5 bases. CDR3 sequence (DNA): TGCGCCAGCAGCATCGGACAGGGGGCGAACAATGAGCAGTTCTTC. Translated: CASSIGQGANNEQFF.

This chain joins TRBV15 and TRBJ2-2; a possible D gene is TRBD2 (5 bases). V was cut by 3 bases and J by 3 bases, with 8 bases left in between. CDR1 is LNHNV and CDR2 is YYDKDF in the germline V gene (reference sequence). The CDR3 contains 14 residues. This chain's CDR3 is CATSSGDDTGELFF. The DNA of the CDR3 is TGTGCCACCAGCAGCGGGGATGACACCGGGGAGCTGTTTTTT.

This sequence joins TRBV6-5 and TRBJ2-5, with D possibly matching TRBD1 (6 bases). The J call may be in error: the DNA end matches TRBJ2-7 better. The CDR3 is 15 amino acids. Germline lookup yields CDR1 MNHEY and CDR2 SVGAGI. CDR3 DNA sequence: TGTGCCAGCAGTAACGAGGGGGAGAGCTCCTACGAGCAGTACTTC. Its translation is CASSNEGESSYEQYF.

The chain carries TRBV4-2 and TRBJ2-1; 9 bases agree with TRBD2. The V gene end was trimmed by 0 bases and the J gene end by 7 bases; junction bases not matched to a gene: 7. This CDR3 comprises 16 residues. CDR1 is LGHNA and CDR2 is YNFKEQ in the germline V gene. The DNA for the CDR3 is TGTGCCAGCAGCCAAGAGAGGGGCGGGAGGGATAATGAGCAGTTCTTC. Translating gives CASSQERGGRDNEQFF.

The chain uses TRBV11-1 and TRBJ2-3, with TRBD1 matching 7 bases. Germline assignment: CDR1 SGHAT and CDR2 FQDESV (reference sequence). The CDR3 has 15 amino acids. Trimming removed 4 bases from V and 4 bases from J; junction bases left unmatched: 8. CDR3 DNA sequence: TGTGCCAGCAGCTCGACAGGGTTCAAAGCAGATACGCAGTATTTT. Translated: CASSSTGFKADTQYF.

The chain joins TRBV10-1 to TRBJ2-7, with 8 positions matching TRBD2. The CDR3 loop spans 14 amino acids. CDR1 is WNHNN, CDR2 SYGVQD, per germline (reference sequence). J gave up 7 bases and V 5 bases, and 10 bases lay outside the gene matches. This chain's CDR3 is CASSSGTSGLEQYF. In DNA, the CDR3 is TGCGCCAGCAGTTCCGGGACTAGTGGTCTTGAGCAGTACTTC.

The gene calls are TRBV4-1 and TRBJ2-1, with TRBD2 matching over 7 bases. The CDR3 runs 13 residues. With 4 bases clipped from V and 7 bases from J, the junction kept 4 bases outside the gene matches. The germline gives CDR1 MGHRA, CDR2 YSYEKL. CDR3 loop: CASSPTLANEQFF. The CDR3 nucleotides are TGCGCCAGCAGCCCAACACTAGCGAATGAGCAGTTCTTC.

CDR3 coding DNA: TGTGCCAGCAGGGCTTTGGCCACCGGGGAGCTGTTTTTT. Its protein product is CASRALATGELFF. The chain employs TRBV9 and TRBJ2-2; D call uncertain. Germline V gene lookup returns CDR1 SGDLS and CDR2 YYNGEE. V lost 5 bases and J lost 4, with 9 bases in between. The CDR3 consists of 13 residues.

The chain has TRBV7-9 and TRBJ2-2; 9 bases line up with TRBD2. J was trimmed by 5 bases and V by 5 bases; bases with no gene match: 9. Germline CDR1 SEHNR, CDR2 FQNEAQ (reference sequence). This CDR3 has 16 amino acids. The CDR3 bases are TGTGCCAGCAGCCCCGGACTAGCGTCTGTTACCGGGGAGCTGTTTTTT. It specifies CASSPGLASVTGELFF.

This chain joins TRBV28 and TRBJ1-4, with D unresolved. V was shortened by 3 bases and J by 7 bases, with 9 bases between the two germline ends. CDR3 length equals 13 residues. The germline V gene encodes CDR1 MDHEN and CDR2 SYDVKM. The CDR3 DNA sequence: TGTGCCAGCAGTTTCCGGACCGGTGAAAAACTGTTTTTT. It codes for CASSFRTGEKLFF.

This rearrangement joins TRBV5-1 to TRBJ1-1, with TRBD1 as a possible D gene (6 bases). From germline, CDR1 is SGHRS and CDR2 YFSETQ. Trimming shortened V by 3 bases and J by 1 base, and 13 bases separated the two germline ends. The CDR3 sequence is 15 residues long. DNA for the CDR3: TGCGCCAGCAGCTCCAGATCGACAGGGAACACTGAAGCTTTCTTT. Translating it yields CASSSRSTGNTEAFF.

This clone is a singleton in its sample. CDR3 region: CASSQVSLSYNEQFF. The CDR3, as DNA: TGTGCCAGCAGCCAAGTATCCCTGAGCTACAATGAGCAGTTCTTC. The gene calls are TRBV4-2 and TRBJ2-1, with D uncertain. Germline CDR1 is LGHNA and CDR2 is YNFKEQ. V lost 1 base, J lost 3 bases, and 10 bases lay in between. The CDR3 has 15 amino acids.

This sequence joins TRBV4-1 and TRBJ1-4; 8 bases are a match to TRBD1. The CDR3 consists of 17 residues. The V gene's germline CDR1 is MGHRA and CDR2 YSYEKL. V lost 3 bases and J lost 8; bases outside the gene matches: 14. CDR3 in amino acids: CASSQRQGPGNGEKLFF. CDR3 bases: TGCGCCAGCAGCCAGCGACAGGGGCCGGGAAATGGCGAAAAACTGTTTTTT.

For the CDR3, the DNA is TGTGCCAGCCCCGAGATTAGCGGGAGTGGTGAGCAGTACTTC. As protein: CASPEISGSGEQYF. V and J are TRBV6-7 and TRBJ2-7; 9 nucleotides line up with TRBD2. TRBV6-7 is labeled an ORF, and its function is uncertain. CDR3 length equals 14 residues. Germline trimming cut 8 bases from V and 7 bases from J; bases unmatched to any gene: 12.

CDR3 sequence (DNA): TGTGCCAGCAGTGGGCCGGGGCCTCGATACGAGCAGTACTTC. Protein sequence: CASSGPGPRYEQYF. J is TRBJ2-7 and V is TRBV28; D possibly uses TRBD1 or TRBD2 (5 bases each). The germline CDR1 and CDR2 sequences are MDHEN and SYDVKM. This CDR3 is built from 14 residues. V gave up 5 bases and J gave up 4 bases, with 15 bases separating them.

The chain links TRBV19 to TRBJ1-1; weak D call: TRBD1 (5 bases). Trimming shortened V by 3 bases and J by 3 bases, and 14 bases separated the two germline ends. Germline CDR1 reads LNHDA; CDR2 reads SQIVND (reference sequence). This CDR3 has 15 amino acids. CDR3 amino acids: CASSIGTLMHTEAFF. The CDR3 DNA sequence: TGTGCCAGTAGTATTGGGACCCTGATGCACACTGAAGCTTTCTTT.

This chain uses TRBV5-4 with TRBJ1-2; possible D gene TRBD1, 6 bases. Germline V gene data show CDR1 as SGHNT and CDR2 as YYREEE (reference sequence). The length of the CDR3 is 13 residues. Trimming removed 5 bases at V and 4 bases at J, with 12 bases between. The CDR3 spells CASREGGGYGYTF. The DNA of the CDR3 is TGTGCCAGCAGAGAAGGGGGAGGCTATGGCTACACCTTC.

This chain joins TRBV7-8 and TRBJ1-5, with D uncertain. V was cut by 6 bases and J by 5 bases, with 14 bases left in between. From germline, CDR1 is SGHVS and CDR2 FQNEAQ. This CDR3 is 14 amino acids long. CDR3 in DNA: TGTGCCAGCAGTTTAAATGACCTTTATCAGCCCCAGCATTTT. Protein sequence: CASSLNDLYQPQHF.

A note on this clone: The same CDR3 is also encoded by other DNA sequences in this sample. V is TRBV9 and J is TRBJ1-3, with D unclear. The CDR3 extends over 10 amino acids. CDR1 and CDR2 (germline): SGDLS, YYNGEE. Trimming shortened V by 5 bases and J by 3 bases, and 0 bases separated the two germline ends. CDR3 sequence (DNA): TGTGCCAGCAGTGGAAACACCATATATTTT. Translation gives CASSGNTIYF. Supplemented by reference TRBV9 and TRBJ1-3, the full variable domain reads DSGVTQTPKHLITATGQRVTLRCSPRSGDLSVYWYQQSLDQGLQFLIQYYNGEERAKGNILERFSAQQFPDLHSELNLSSLELGDSALYFCASSGNTIYFGEGSWLTVV.

The CDR3 nucleotides read TGTGCCAGCAGCTTTGGGCAGGGGGGCTACAATGAGCAGTTCTTC. Amino acids: CASSFGQGGYNEQFF. The chain combines TRBV7-9 with TRBJ2-1; D may be TRBD1 (7 bases). This CDR3 is built from 15 residues. The germline gives CDR1 SEHNR, CDR2 FQNEAQ (reference sequence). Trimming removed 3 bases at V and 3 bases at J, with 12 bases between.

J is TRBJ2-3 and V is TRBV6-1; 8 positions match TRBD2. J lost 5 bases, V lost 1 base, and 5 bases had no gene match. The CDR3 runs 15 residues. Germline lookup yields CDR1 MNHNS and CDR2 SASEGT. The DNA of the CDR3 is TGTGCCAGCAGTGAAGGGCGGGGGGCAGTAGATACGCAGTATTTT. It codes for CASSEGRGAVDTQYF.

The V gene is TRBV6-5, the J gene TRBJ2-7; 9 nucleotides line up with TRBD2. Per the germline V gene, CDR1 is MNHEY and CDR2 is SVGAGI. Germline trimming cut 6 bases from V and 0 bases from J; bases unmatched to any gene: 0. The CDR3 is made up of 13 amino acids. The CDR3 DNA reads TGTGCCAGCAGAGCGGGAGGCTCCTACGAGCAGTACTTC. Amino acid sequence: CASRAGGSYEQYF.

The CDR3 DNA sequence: TGTGCCAGCAGATCCCGGGACAACGAAAAACTGTTTTTT. Its protein product is CASRSRDNEKLFF. The chain links TRBV7-9 to TRBJ1-4; D is possibly TRBD1 (6 bases). CDR1 and CDR2 (germline): SEHNR, FQNEAQ (reference sequence). The length of the CDR3 is 13 residues. Trimming stripped 6 bases from V and 8 bases from J, with 13 bases between.

V and J are TRBV2 and TRBJ2-2, with a weak D call TRBD2 (5 bases). This CDR3 has 15 amino acids. V was shortened by 7 bases and J by 1 base, with 13 bases between the two germline ends. Germline V gene data show CDR1 as SNHLY and CDR2 as FYNNEI. The CDR3 DNA is TGTGCCAGCAACCTAGCAGCGATGAACACCGGGGAGCTGTTTTTT. Encoded protein: CASNLAAMNTGELFF.

The genes are TRBV7-8 and TRBJ1-6; D call uncertain. This CDR3 has 14 residues. The V end was cut by 3 bases, the J end by 11 bases, with 14 bases between. The germline V gene encodes CDR1 SGHVS and CDR2 FQNEAQ. The CDR3 is CASSFRPQSAPLHF. CDR3 nucleotides: TGTGCCAGCAGCTTCCGCCCGCAATCGGCACCCCTCCACTTT.

The chain employs TRBV4-1 and TRBJ1-1; D gene uncertain. V lost 1 base and J 4 bases, leaving 7 bases between the germline ends. Germline assignment: CDR1 MGHRA and CDR2 YSYEKL. The CDR3 covers 13 residues. The CDR3 reads CASSQVWGTEAFF. The CDR3 bases are TGCGCCAGCAGCCAAGTGTGGGGCACTGAAGCTTTCTTT.